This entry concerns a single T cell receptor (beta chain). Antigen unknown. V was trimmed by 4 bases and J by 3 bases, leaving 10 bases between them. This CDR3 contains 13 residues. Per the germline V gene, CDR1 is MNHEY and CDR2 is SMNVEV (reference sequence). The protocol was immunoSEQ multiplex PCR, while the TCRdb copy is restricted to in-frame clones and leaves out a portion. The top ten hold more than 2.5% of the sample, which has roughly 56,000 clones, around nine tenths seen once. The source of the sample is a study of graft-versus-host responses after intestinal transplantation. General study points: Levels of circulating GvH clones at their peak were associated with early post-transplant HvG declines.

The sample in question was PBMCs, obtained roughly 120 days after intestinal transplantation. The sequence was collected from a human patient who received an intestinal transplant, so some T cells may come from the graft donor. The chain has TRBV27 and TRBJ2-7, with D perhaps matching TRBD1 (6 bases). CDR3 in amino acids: CASSSWTDYEQYF. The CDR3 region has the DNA TGTGCCAGCAGTTCATGGACAGACTACGAGCAGTACTTC.